The clone carrying this TCR beta chain came up a few times. The antigen is unknown. This entry belongs to a study of CD8 T cells in ankylosing spondylitis. Study-level results: Reportedly, disease-linked clones are significantly enriched in ankylosing spondylitis patients' matched synovial fluid. Blood of patients with ankylosing spondylitis appeared to be characterized by a TCR beta motif of eight highly homologous variants.

5'-RACE, quantitative and with molecular barcodes, yielded the TCR beta libraries. Each CDR3 protein is one row after TCRdb ran MiXCR on the 5' RACE reads. The table lists a few hundred thousand distinct CDR3 sequences, 20% to 25% of them singletons. Trimming took 1 base from V and 11 from J, leaving 13 bases between them. In germline, CDR1 is SGHVS, CDR2 FQNEAQ. This CDR3 is 13 amino acids long. The chain uses TRBV7-8 and TRBJ2-3, with D uncertain. Source material: blood, either unsorted or a sorted T cell fraction (not recorded which). The sequence came from a male donor with ankylosing spondylitis. As DNA, the CDR3 is TGTGCCAGCAGCTTAGATGGGGAAGTAAGGCAGTATTTT. Protein sequence: CASSLDGEVRQYF. The entire variable domain, with the rest obtained from reference TRBV7-8 and TRBJ2-3, is as follows: GAGVSQSPRYKVAKRGQDVALRCDPISGHVSLFWYQQALGQGPEFLTYFQNEAQLDKSGLPSDRFFAERPEGSVSTLKIQRTQQEDSAVYLCASSLDGEVRQYFGPGTRLTVL.